These T cell receptor beta chains were read from a single sample in a study of technical replicates of blood from several donors. The protocol was immunoSEQ multiplex PCR, while the TCRdb copy is restricted to in-frame clones and leaves out a portion. The table has around 81,000 clones, more than 80% seen once. The specimen sequenced was PBMCs. The receptors come from a human donor in good health. Some clones in this sample may be carry-over from other donors' samples. The CDR3 runs from the conserved cysteine through the conserved F or W. D genes are given only for firm matches. Expanded clones get a size class; other rows say once, few or many, or leave the size out.

size	D	J	V	CDR3	DNA
NA	TRBD1	TRBJ1-1	TRBV7-2	CASSTGEATEAFF	TGTGCCAGCAGTACAGGGGAGGCCACTGAAGCTTTCTTT
NA	NA	TRBJ1-2	TRBV29-1	CSVDRGGFNGYTF	TGCAGCGTAGACCGGGGAGGGTTTAATGGCTACACCTTC
NA	TRBD1	TRBJ1-1	TRBV5-4	CASQKQGGFTEAFF	TGTGCCAGCCAAAAACAGGGGGGGTTCACTGAAGCTTTCTTT
NA	TRBD2	TRBJ2-1	TRBV12-5	CASGLGVAGDGEQFF	TGTGCTAGTGGTTTGGGGGTAGCGGGAGATGGAGAGCAGTTCTTC
few	NA	TRBJ1-2	TRBV27	CASSSITGRSIYGYTF	TGTGCCAGCAGCTCCATTACAGGGCGATCTATCTATGGCTACACCTTC
NA	NA	TRBJ1-2	TRBV27	CASSPPGGRGYTF	TGTGCCAGCAGTCCCCCGGGGGGGCGGGGCTACACCTTC
few	TRBD1	TRBJ2-1	TRBV29-1	CSAVGQGDNEQFF	TGCAGCGCGGTCGGACAGGGGGACAATGAGCAGTTCTTC
NA	NA	TRBJ1-2	TRBV4-3	CASSHTPTVNYGYTF	TGCGCCAGCAGCCATACCCCGACAGTCAACTATGGCTACACCTTC
NA	NA	TRBJ2-7	TRBV5-1	CASSLRPGEFPYEQYF	TGCGCCAGCAGCTTGCGTCCAGGGGAGTTTCCCTACGAGCAGTACTTC
NA	NA	TRBJ1-1	TRBV30	CAWARKRDNTEAFF	TGTGCCTGGGCCCGAAAGAGGGATAACACTGAAGCTTTCTTT
once	TRBD2	TRBJ2-2	TRBV12-5	CARGLAGALRVTGELFF	TGTGCTAGAGGACTAGCGGGCGCTCTAAGGGTCACCGGGGAGCTGTTTTTT
NA	NA	TRBJ2-7	TRBV30	CAWSVGAYEQYF	TGTGCCTGGAGTGTAGGGGCCTACGAGCAGTACTTC
NA	NA	TRBJ1-2	TRBV19	CASSISSGGYGYTF	TGTGCCAGTAGTATTTCTTCCGGGGGCTATGGCTACACCTTC
NA	TRBD1	TRBJ2-2	TRBV19	CASSTQGVGTGELFF	TGTGCCAGTAGTACCCAGGGGGTTGGGACCGGGGAGCTGTTTTTT
NA	NA	TRBJ1-1	TRBV13	CASSLQMNTEAFF	TGTGCCAGCAGCTTACAGATGAACACTGAAGCTTTCTTT
NA	TRBD1	TRBJ2-2	TRBV6-6	CASSRGQLNTGELFF	TGTGCCAGCAGCCGGGGACAGCTGAACACCGGGGAGCTGTTTTTT
few	TRBD1	TRBJ1-1	TRBV30	CAWSVGTAEAFF	TGTGCCTGGAGTGTAGGGACAGCTGAAGCTTTCTTT
NA	TRBD1	TRBJ2-7	TRBV9	CASSGPGTAYEQYF	TGTGCCAGCAGCGGCCCCGGGACAGCCTACGAGCAGTACTTC
NA	NA	TRBJ1-6	TRBV30	CAWAGMIRSPLHF	TGTGCCTGGGCCGGGATGATAAGGTCACCCCTCCACTTT
many	TRBD2	TRBJ2-1	TRBV7-9	CASSSALATYNEQFF	TGTGCCAGCAGCTCAGCACTAGCGACCTACAATGAGCAGTTCTTC
NA	TRBD2	TRBJ2-5	TRBV4-3	CASSRAGEETQYF	TGCGCCAGCAGCCGAGCGGGGGAAGAGACCCAGTACTTC
NA	TRBD1	TRBJ1-5	TRBV15	CATGHRGRDQPQHF	TGTGCCACCGGACACAGGGGGCGAGACCAGCCCCAGCATTTT